The 25 T cell receptor beta chains given below trace back to one sample, sequenced in a study of vaccination effects on CD4 cells after COVID-19. Produced via immunoSEQ multiplex PCR; TCRdb's table is partial and in-frame only. The table includes 62,000 or so clones, 80% detected once. What these receptors recognize is not known. Viral peptide pools were used in the ViraFEST assay to expand antigen-specific CD4+ T cells, and sequencing came afterward. The authors isolated CD4+ T cells after about eleven days of culture. None of the vaccinated had previously contracted SARS-CoV-2, and their nucleocapsid antibodies tested negative. The specimen was CD4+ T cells from PBMCs cultured with SARS-CoV-2 spike peptides, collected before COVID-19 vaccination. These receptors were taken from a human donor who received a COVID-19 vaccine.

The V and J genes are TRBV3-1 (or the pseudogene TRBV3-2) and TRBJ1-5; TRBD1 might be the D (5 bases). Trimming left V 6 bases short and J 7 bases short, with 19 bases between. In germline, CDR1 is LGHDT, CDR2 YNNKEL (reference sequence). CDR3 size: 15 residues. For the CDR3, the DNA is TGTGCCAGCAGTCCTAATTCAGGGCAGGGACAGCCCCAGCATTTT. Its protein product is CASSPNSGQGQPQHF.

The V call is TRBV28, the J call TRBJ2-6; D unresolved. V was clipped by 2 bases and J by 4 bases, with 9 bases between them. The CDR3 length is 15 residues. From germline, CDR1 is MDHEN and CDR2 SYDVKM. The CDR3 region has the DNA TGTGCCAGCAGTTTAGTTGGGTCCGGGGCCAACGTCCTGACTTTC. Residues: CASSLVGSGANVLTF. The full variable domain, its missing parts supplied by reference TRBV28 and TRBJ2-6, is DVKVTQSSRYLVKRTGEKVFLECVQDMDHENMFWYRQDPGLGLRLIYFSYDVKMKEKGDIPEGYSVSREKKERFSLILESASTNQTSMYLCASSLVGSGANVLTFGAGSRLTVL.

This clone was counted between two and nine times. The chain combines TRBV10-1 with TRBJ2-4; TRBD2 might be the D (6 bases). Germline V CDR1 and CDR2: WNHNN, SYGVQD (reference sequence). V was trimmed by 5 bases and J by 8 bases, leaving 13 bases between them. This CDR3 comprises 13 residues. The CDR3, as DNA: TGCGCCAGCAGTCCTTTCAGGAGGGACATTCAGTACTTC. Protein sequence: CASSPFRRDIQYF.

The chain combines TRBV11-2 with TRBJ1-4; D remains unclear. Germline loops: CDR1 SGHAT, CDR2 FQNNGV. The V end lost 2 bases, the J end lost 4 bases, and 14 bases lay between the germline ends. The CDR3 runs to 16 residues. CDR3 DNA sequence: TGTGCCAGCAGCTTATCTGGTGGCAGGAATAATGAAAAACTGTTTTTT. Translating gives CASSLSGGRNNEKLFF.

The chain joins TRBV7-2 to TRBJ1-3, with D possibly TRBD1 on 5 matching bases. CDR1 and CDR2 from the germline V gene are SGHTA and FQGNSA. The CDR3 has 15 amino acids. V shed 4 bases and J shed 6 bases, with 16 bases lying between them. The CDR3 reads CASSSDGQPKNTIYF. DNA of the CDR3: TGTGCCAGCAGCTCGGACGGACAACCCAAAAACACCATATATTTT.

The chain couples TRBV18 to TRBJ2-2; D assignment may be TRBD1 or TRBD2 (5 bases each). Per the germline V gene, CDR1 is KGHSH and CDR2 is LQKENI. V lost 3 bases and J lost 4, with 9 bases in between. CDR3 length: 14 amino acids. The CDR3 loop reads CASSPTGTTGELFF. DNA of the CDR3: TGTGCCAGCTCACCGACGGGGACCACCGGGGAGCTGTTTTTT.

V usage is TRBV24-1 and J usage is TRBJ2-1, with 8 nucleotides matching TRBD2. This CDR3 is built from 14 residues. V was clipped by 2 bases and J by 7 bases; unmatched bases: 3. Per the germline V gene, CDR1 is KGHDR and CDR2 is SFDVKD. For the CDR3, the DNA is TGTGCCACCAGTGATTCGGGAGGGCTGAATGAGCAGTTCTTC. Protein sequence: CATSDSGGLNEQFF.

A single count supports this clone. The V call is TRBV3-1 (or the pseudogene TRBV3-2), the J call TRBJ2-5; 9 bases line up with TRBD2. Trimming took 4 bases from V and 5 from J; bases not matched to a gene: 8. Germline V gives CDR1 LGHDT, CDR2 YNNKEL (reference sequence). The CDR3 sequence is 15 residues long. The CDR3 DNA sequence: TGTGCCAGCAGCCCCACGGGACTAGCTAGGGAGACCCAGTACTTC. Translating it yields CASSPTGLARETQYF.

This chain joins TRBV2 and TRBJ1-2; D possibly corresponds to TRBD1 (5 bases). The ends were cut back, 5 bases at V and 2 bases at J, with 12 bases in the middle. CDR3 length equals 14 residues. Germline V CDR1 and CDR2: SNHLY, FYNNEI. The CDR3 nucleotides read TGTGCCAGCAGTTTTCTGGGGGGGAACTATGGCTACACCTTC. Translating gives CASSFLGGNYGYTF.

The chain couples TRBV5-4 to TRBJ1-4, with D possibly TRBD1 on 6 matching bases. The CDR3 totals 15 residues. CDR1 SGHNT and CDR2 YYREEE come from the germline V gene (reference sequence). Trimming stripped 6 bases from V and 0 bases from J, with 12 bases between. The CDR3 DNA follows: TGTGCCAGCACCAAACAGGGCGCAACTAATGAAAAACTGTTTTTT. It codes for CASTKQGATNEKLFF.

In this sample, this clone turned up a few times. The V call is TRBV28, the J call TRBJ2-2, with unresolved D. The V gene's germline CDR1 is MDHEN and CDR2 SYDVKM. The V and J ends lost 10 bases and 0 bases respectively, with 9 bases between them. This CDR3 comprises 13 residues. CDR3 sequence: CAIQSPNTGELFF. The CDR3 nucleotides read TGTGCCATCCAGAGTCCGAACACCGGGGAGCTGTTTTTT.

The chain employs TRBV11-2 and TRBJ1-1, with D unclear. The germline V gene encodes CDR1 SGHAT and CDR2 FQNNGV. The CDR3 totals 15 residues. V lost 7 bases and J 1 base, leaving 16 bases between the germline ends. The CDR3 DNA reads TGTGCCAGCACACTTAGAGAGGGCTCGAACACTGAAGCTTTCTTT. Residues: CASTLREGSNTEAFF.

This chain uses TRBV18 with TRBJ2-5; TRBD2 agrees at 7 bases. Germline CDR1 KGHSH, CDR2 LQKENI. This CDR3 comprises 12 residues. J lost 5 bases, V lost 7 bases, and 4 bases had no gene match. The CDR3 nucleotides are TGTGCCAGCTGCGGGGAGGGTGAGACCCAGTACTTC. Translation gives CASCGEGETQYF.

The V call is TRBV29-1, the J call TRBJ1-4; 7 bases line up with TRBD1. The CDR3 extends over 15 amino acids. V gave up 5 bases and J gave up 2 bases; unmatched junction bases: 8. CDR1 is SQVTM and CDR2 is ANQGSEA in the germline V gene. CDR3 sequence reads: CSVRKTGATNEKLFF. The CDR3 DNA follows: TGCAGCGTTAGAAAAACAGGGGCGACTAATGAAAAACTGTTTTTT.

The gene calls are TRBV7-8 and TRBJ1-2, with a possible D match to TRBD1 (6 bases). Deletions cut 2 bases from V and 4 bases from J, with 17 bases between. The CDR3 consists of 16 residues. CDR1 is SGHVS, CDR2 FQNEAQ, per germline. This CDR3 reads CASSLLTGKGLYGYTF. CDR3 DNA: TGTGCCAGCAGCTTATTAACAGGGAAGGGGCTCTATGGCTACACCTTC.

The V and J genes are TRBV19 and TRBJ2-1; 7 nucleotides match TRBD2. Per the germline V gene, CDR1 is LNHDA and CDR2 is SQIVND (reference sequence). This CDR3 comprises 13 residues. The ends lost 8 bases at V and 4 bases at J; junction bases unmatched: 5. CDR3 nucleotides: TGTGCCAGTCAACGAGCGGGGTACAATGAGCAGTTCTTC. This codes for CASQRAGYNEQFF.

The chain couples TRBV6-1 to TRBJ1-5, with D uncertain. This CDR3 has 13 amino acids. Trimming shortened V by 0 bases and J by 3 bases, and 3 bases separated the two germline ends. Germline values: CDR1 MNHNS, CDR2 SASEGT. As DNA, the CDR3 is TGTGCCAGCAGTGAAGCGCCCAATCAGCCCCAGCATTTT. It yields the protein CASSEAPNQPQHF.

The chain carries TRBV7-2 and TRBJ1-2, with 7 bases lining up with TRBD1. Germline V gene lookup returns CDR1 SGHTA and CDR2 FQGNSA. V lost 6 bases to trimming and J lost 2 bases; unmatched junction nucleotides: 9. The CDR3 has 15 residues. The CDR3 nucleotides are TGTGCCAGCAGGCCCCTACTACAGGGGAACTATGGCTACACCTTC. It yields the protein CASRPLLQGNYGYTF.

This chain links TRBV29-1 with TRBJ2-4; D possibly corresponds to TRBD2 (5 bases). Trimming cost V 7 bases and J 0 bases, with 16 bases left between them. The CDR3 is made up of 15 amino acids. CDR1 and CDR2 (germline): SQVTM, ANQGSEA. CDR3: CSAKDLTGAKNIQYF. The CDR3 DNA reads as TGCAGCGCGAAGGACTTGACTGGAGCCAAAAACATTCAGTACTTC.

The chain uses TRBV7-3 and TRBJ2-3, with a possible D match to TRBD2 (5 bases). This CDR3 contains 15 residues. Germline CDR1 SGHTA, CDR2 FQGTGA. The V gene lost 5 bases and the J gene lost 0 bases, with 12 bases spanning the gap. DNA for the CDR3: TGTGCCAGCAGCCCCGGACTGACTAGCACAGATACGCAGTATTTT. Translation: CASSPGLTSTDTQYF. The full variable domain, with the rest looked up from reference TRBV7-3 and TRBJ2-3, is GAGVSQTPSNKVTEKGKYVELRCDPISGHTALYWYRQSLGQGPEFLIYFQGTGAADDSGLPNDRFFAVRPEGSVSTLKIQRTERGDSAVYLCASSPGLTSTDTQYFGPGTRLTVL.

This clone has only one observation. The CDR3 DNA is TGTGCCAGCAGCTTAGGCGTCGTACGGACAGATACGCAGTATTTT. Protein product: CASSLGVVRTDTQYF. The chain carries TRBV7-9 and TRBJ2-3; D is ambiguous. Germline CDR1 is SEHNR and CDR2 is FQNEAQ (reference sequence). This CDR3 comprises 15 residues. V dropped 1 base and J dropped 3 bases, with 11 bases sitting between them.

This clone was counted once. V gene TRBV6-2 or TRBV6-3 combines with J gene TRBJ2-5, with 7 bases that match TRBD1. Germline trimming cut 3 bases from V and 5 bases from J; bases unmatched to any gene: 15. Germline loops: CDR1 MNHEY, CDR2 SVGEGT. This CDR3 is 17 amino acids long. CDR3 coding DNA: TGTGCCAGCAGTTATCGTAGGGGGCTGAGCCCCCAGGAGACCCAGTACTTC. It encodes CASSYRRGLSPQETQYF.

The chain combines TRBV3-1 (or the pseudogene TRBV3-2) with TRBJ2-3, with TRBD1 identical over 7 bases. J gave up 0 bases and V 4 bases, and 13 bases lay outside the gene matches. CDR1 and CDR2 from the germline V gene are LGHDT and YNNKEL (reference sequence). The CDR3 contains 18 residues. The CDR3 region is CASSPTFYRGISTDTQYF. Written as DNA, the CDR3 is TGTGCCAGCAGCCCGACCTTCTACAGGGGCATTAGCACAGATACGCAGTATTTT.

V usage is TRBV10-3 and J usage is TRBJ1-1; TRBD1 matches 9 bases. The CDR3 covers 14 residues. CDR1 and CDR2 from the germline V gene are ENHRY and SYGVKD. The J segment lost 5 bases and the V segment lost 5 bases, leaving 6 bases of the junction unmatched. The CDR3 reads CAISLQGAGTEAFF. Here the CDR3 DNA reads TGTGCCATCAGTCTACAGGGGGCCGGGACTGAAGCTTTCTTT.

The chain is built from TRBV30 and TRBJ1-4, with unresolved D. Deletions cut 0 bases from V and 11 bases from J, with 7 bases between. The CDR3 spans 11 residues. Germline CDR1 GTSNPN, CDR2 SVGIG (reference sequence). CDR3 residues: CAWSVEEKLFF. For the CDR3, the DNA is TGTGCCTGGAGTGTGGAGGAGAAACTGTTTTTT.